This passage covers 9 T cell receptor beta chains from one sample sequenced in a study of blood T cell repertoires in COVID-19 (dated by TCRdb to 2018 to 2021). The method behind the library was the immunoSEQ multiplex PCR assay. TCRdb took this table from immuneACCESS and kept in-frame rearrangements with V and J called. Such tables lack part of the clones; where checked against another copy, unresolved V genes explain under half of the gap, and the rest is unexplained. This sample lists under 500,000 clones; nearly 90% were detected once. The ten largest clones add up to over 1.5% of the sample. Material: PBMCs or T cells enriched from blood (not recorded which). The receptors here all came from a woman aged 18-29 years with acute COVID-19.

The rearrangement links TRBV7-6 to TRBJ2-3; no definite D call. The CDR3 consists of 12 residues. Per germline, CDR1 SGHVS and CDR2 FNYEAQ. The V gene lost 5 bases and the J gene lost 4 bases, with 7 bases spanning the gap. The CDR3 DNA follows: TGTGCCAGCAGCGTTCGTCCAGATACGCAGTATTTT. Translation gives CASSVRPDTQYF.

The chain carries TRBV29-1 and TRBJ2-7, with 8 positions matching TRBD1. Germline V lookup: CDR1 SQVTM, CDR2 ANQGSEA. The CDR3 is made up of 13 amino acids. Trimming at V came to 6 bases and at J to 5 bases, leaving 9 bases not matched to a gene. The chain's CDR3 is CSVLFGQGHEQYF. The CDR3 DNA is TGCAGCGTCCTTTTTGGACAGGGCCACGAGCAGTACTTC.

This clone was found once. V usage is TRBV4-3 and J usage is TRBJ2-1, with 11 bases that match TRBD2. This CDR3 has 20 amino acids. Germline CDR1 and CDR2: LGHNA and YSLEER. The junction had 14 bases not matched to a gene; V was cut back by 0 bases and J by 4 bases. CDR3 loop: CASSQDSAATGTSGYNEQFF. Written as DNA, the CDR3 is TGCGCCAGCAGCCAAGATTCGGCAGCAACCGGGACTAGCGGTTACAATGAGCAGTTCTTC.

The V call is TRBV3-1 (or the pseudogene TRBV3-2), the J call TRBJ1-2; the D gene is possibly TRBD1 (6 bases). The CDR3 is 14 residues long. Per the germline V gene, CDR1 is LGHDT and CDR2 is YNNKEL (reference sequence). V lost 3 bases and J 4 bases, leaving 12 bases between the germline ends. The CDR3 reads CASSHQQGTYGYTF. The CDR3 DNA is TGTGCCAGCAGCCATCAGCAGGGGACCTATGGCTACACCTTC.

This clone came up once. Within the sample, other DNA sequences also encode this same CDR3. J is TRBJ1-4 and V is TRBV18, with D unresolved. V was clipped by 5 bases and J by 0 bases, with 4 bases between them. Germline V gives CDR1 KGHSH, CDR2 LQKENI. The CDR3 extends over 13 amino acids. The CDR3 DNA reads TGTGCCAGCTCATCCGCAACTAATGAAAAACTGTTTTTT. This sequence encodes CASSSATNEKLFF.

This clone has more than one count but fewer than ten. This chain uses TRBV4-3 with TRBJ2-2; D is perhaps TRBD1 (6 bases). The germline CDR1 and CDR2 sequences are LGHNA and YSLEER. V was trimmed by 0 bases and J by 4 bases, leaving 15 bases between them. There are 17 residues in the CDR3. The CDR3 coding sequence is TGCGCCAGCAGCCAAGATAGGCGGCAGGGGATCACCGGGGAGCTGTTTTTT. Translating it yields CASSQDRRQGITGELFF.

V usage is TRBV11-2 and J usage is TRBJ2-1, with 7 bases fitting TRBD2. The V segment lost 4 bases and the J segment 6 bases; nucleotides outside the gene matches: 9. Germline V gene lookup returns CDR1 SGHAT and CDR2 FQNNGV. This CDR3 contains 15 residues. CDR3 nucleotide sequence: TGTGCCAGCAGCTCAACTAGCGTACTGGTCAATGAGCAGTTCTTC. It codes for CASSSTSVLVNEQFF.

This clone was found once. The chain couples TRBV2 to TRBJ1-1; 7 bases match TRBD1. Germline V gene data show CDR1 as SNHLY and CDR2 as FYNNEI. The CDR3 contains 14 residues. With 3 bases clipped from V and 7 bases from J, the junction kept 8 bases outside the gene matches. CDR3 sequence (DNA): TGTGCCAGCAGTGAGACCGGGACAGATATTGAAGCTTTCTTT. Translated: CASSETGTDIEAFF.

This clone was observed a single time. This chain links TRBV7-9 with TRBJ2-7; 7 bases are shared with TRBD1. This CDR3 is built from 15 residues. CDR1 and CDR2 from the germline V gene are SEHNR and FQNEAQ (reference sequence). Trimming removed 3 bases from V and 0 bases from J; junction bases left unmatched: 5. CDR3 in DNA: TGTGCCAGCAGCTTGGACACAGGGGTCTCCTACGAGCAGTACTTC. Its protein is CASSLDTGVSYEQYF.